Reported below is one TCR beta chain. The target antigen is unknown. Other DNA sequences in this sample translate to the same CDR3. This entry is derived from a study of brain T cells in children with intractable seizures. Whole-study results and caveats: Clones missing pre-surgery may reflect undersampling of that blood sample. Patients' HCMV serostatus was unknown; virus specificity rests on CDR3 similarity alone.

The table came from immunoSEQ multiplex PCR; TCRdb's copy has only in-frame clones and leaves some out. In the table there are a few hundred thousand clones, 93% of which are singletons. V lost 1 base, J lost 1 base, and 5 bases lay in between. The CDR3 is 14 amino acids. In germline, CDR1 is SGHAT, CDR2 FQNNGV. The time point was: blood from clinic visit 5 months post-surgery; TSC patient then seizure free. Surgery cases with the highest brain T cell transcript signatures were chosen for sequencing. Pre-surgery treatment included at least one anti-epileptic drug. This chain uses TRBV11-2 with TRBJ1-3; no reliable D call. The TCR originated in a boy younger than two with tuberous sclerosis and intractable seizures. The input for sequencing was peripheral blood, taken 4 to 5 months after surgery. CDR3 in amino acids: CASSLGGSGNTIYF. CDR3 in DNA: TGTGCCAGCAGCTTAGGGGGATCTGGAAACACCATATATTTT. The full variable domain, its missing parts supplied by reference TRBV11-2 and TRBJ1-3, is EAGVAQSPRYKIIEKRQSVAFWCNPISGHATLYWYQQILGQGPKLLIQFQNNGVVDDSQLPKDRFSAERLKGVDSTLKIQPAKLEDSAVYLCASSLGGSGNTIYFGEGSWLTVV.